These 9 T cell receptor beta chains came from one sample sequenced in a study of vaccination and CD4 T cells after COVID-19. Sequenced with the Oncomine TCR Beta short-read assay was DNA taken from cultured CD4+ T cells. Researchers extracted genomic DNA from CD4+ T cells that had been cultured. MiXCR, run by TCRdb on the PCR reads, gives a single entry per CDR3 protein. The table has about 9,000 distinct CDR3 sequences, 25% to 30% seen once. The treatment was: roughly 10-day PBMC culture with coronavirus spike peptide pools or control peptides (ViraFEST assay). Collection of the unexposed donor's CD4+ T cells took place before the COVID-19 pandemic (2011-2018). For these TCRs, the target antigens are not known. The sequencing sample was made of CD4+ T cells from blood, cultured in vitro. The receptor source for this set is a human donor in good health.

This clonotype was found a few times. The CDR3 nucleotides are TGTGCCAGCAGCTTGGAGACTCCTAACACTGAAGCTTTCTTT. It codes for CASSLETPNTEAFF. The genes are TRBV5-4 and TRBJ1-1; D gene unclear. The CDR3 covers 14 residues. Trimming took 0 bases from V and 2 from J, leaving 8 bases between them. Germline-derived CDR1 and CDR2 are SGHNT and YYREEE (reference sequence).

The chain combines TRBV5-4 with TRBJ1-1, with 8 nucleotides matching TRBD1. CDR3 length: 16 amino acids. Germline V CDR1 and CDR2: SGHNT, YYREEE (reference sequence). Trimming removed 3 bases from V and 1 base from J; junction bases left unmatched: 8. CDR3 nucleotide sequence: TGTGCCAGCAGCTGGGACAGGAGGAGAGGGAACACTGAAGCTTTCTTT. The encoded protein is CASSWDRRRGNTEAFF.

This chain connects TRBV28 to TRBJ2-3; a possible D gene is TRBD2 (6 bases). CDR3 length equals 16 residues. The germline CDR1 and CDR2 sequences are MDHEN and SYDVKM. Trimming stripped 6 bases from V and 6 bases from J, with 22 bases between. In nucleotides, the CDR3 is TGTGCCAGCAGCTCCTGGGGTGACGGGAGTACGGATACGCAGTATTTT. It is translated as CASSSWGDGSTDTQYF. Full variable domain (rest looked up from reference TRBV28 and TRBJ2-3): DVKVTQSSRYLVKRTGEKVFLECVQDMDHENMFWYRQDPGLGLRLIYFSYDVKMKEKGDIPEGYSVSREKKERFSLILESASTNQTSMYLCASSSWGDGSTDTQYFGPGTRLTVL.

The CDR3 spells CSVGAGQNQPQHF. The DNA for the CDR3 is TGCAGCGTTGGTGCCGGGCAGAATCAGCCCCAGCATTTT. The chain couples TRBV29-1 to TRBJ1-5; D unclear. Trimming stripped 4 bases from V and 4 bases from J, with 11 bases between. The CDR3 is 13 residues long. Germline CDR1 is SQVTM and CDR2 is ANQGSEA.

The DNA for the CDR3 is TGTGCCAGCAGTTTTGGGGCAGGGAGAGATGGCTACACCTTC. Translation gives CASSFGAGRDGYTF. This sequence joins TRBV27 and TRBJ1-2; D may be TRBD1 (5 bases). The CDR3 length is 14 residues. Trimming shortened V by 3 bases and J by 6 bases, and 14 bases separated the two germline ends. Per germline, CDR1 MNHEY and CDR2 SMNVEV (reference sequence).

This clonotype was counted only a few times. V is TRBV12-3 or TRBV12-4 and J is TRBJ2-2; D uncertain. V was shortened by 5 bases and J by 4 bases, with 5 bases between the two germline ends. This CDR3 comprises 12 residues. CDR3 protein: CASSPITGELFF. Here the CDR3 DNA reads TGTGCCAGCAGTCCTATCACCGGGGAGCTGTTTTTT.

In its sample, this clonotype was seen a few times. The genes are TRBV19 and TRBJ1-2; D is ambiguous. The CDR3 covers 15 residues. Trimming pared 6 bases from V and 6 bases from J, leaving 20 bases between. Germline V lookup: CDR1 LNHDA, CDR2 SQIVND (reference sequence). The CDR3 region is CASSFPGGMIDGYTF. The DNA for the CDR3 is TGTGCCAGTAGCTTTCCTGGCGGCATGATCGATGGCTACACCTTC.

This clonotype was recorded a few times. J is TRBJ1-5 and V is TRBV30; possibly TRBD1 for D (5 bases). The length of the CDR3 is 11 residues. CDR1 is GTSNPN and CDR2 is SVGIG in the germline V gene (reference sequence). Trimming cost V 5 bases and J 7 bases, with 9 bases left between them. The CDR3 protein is CAWGGGQPQHF. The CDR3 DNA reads TGTGCCTGGGGGGGTGGACAGCCCCAGCATTTT.

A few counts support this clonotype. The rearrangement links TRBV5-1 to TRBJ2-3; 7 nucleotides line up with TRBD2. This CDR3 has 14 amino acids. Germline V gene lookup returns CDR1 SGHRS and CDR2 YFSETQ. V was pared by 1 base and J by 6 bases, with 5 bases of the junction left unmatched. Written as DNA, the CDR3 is TGCGCCAGCAGCTTGTTCAGCGGGATGGATACGCAGTATTTT. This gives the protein CASSLFSGMDTQYF.